These 26 T cell receptor beta chains share one sample of origin, sequenced in a study of T cell responses to AZD1222 COVID-19 vaccine. Only in-frame clones appear in the TCRdb table, and some are missing; sequencing was by immunoSEQ multiplex PCR. The sample consists of approximately 100,000 clones, around 94% of them appearing once. Here the sequenced sample was peripheral blood, taken on day 0 of AZD1222 vaccination. The receptors stem from an adult in good health.

The V call is TRBV27, the J call TRBJ2-1; the D gene is possibly TRBD1 (7 bases). V gave up 6 bases and J gave up 8 bases, with 14 bases separating them. Germline lookup yields CDR1 MNHEY and CDR2 SMNVEV (reference sequence). The CDR3 contains 13 residues. The CDR3 spells CASSRGGGDEQFF. In DNA form, the CDR3 reads TGTGCCAGCAGCCGTGGAGGGGGCGATGAGCAGTTCTTC.

V and J are TRBV3-1 (or the pseudogene TRBV3-2) and TRBJ1-6, with D perhaps TRBD1 (5 bases). Germline V lookup: CDR1 LGHDT, CDR2 YNNKEL (reference sequence). Trimming shortened V by 3 bases and J by 0 bases, and 18 bases separated the two germline ends. CDR3 length equals 19 residues. CDR3 residues: CASSQPPGGRSSYNSPLHF. CDR3 in DNA: TGTGCCAGCAGCCAGCCCCCCGGGGGGAGGTCCTCCTATAATTCACCCCTCCACTTT.

This chain connects TRBV19 to TRBJ1-2, with a tentative D call TRBD1 (5 bases). Germline V gene data show CDR1 as LNHDA and CDR2 as SQIVND (reference sequence). The V and J ends lost 5 bases and 2 bases respectively, with 21 bases between them. This CDR3 comprises 17 residues. CDR3 loop: CASSSSGTVVFNYGYTF. The CDR3 coding sequence is TGTGCCAGTAGTTCCTCCGGGACTGTTGTCTTCAACTATGGCTACACCTTC.

V is TRBV27 and J is TRBJ1-1, with 11 bases that match TRBD1. Unmatched junction bases numbered 3, after V lost 5 bases and J lost 7 bases. Germline V gene data show CDR1 as MNHEY and CDR2 as SMNVEV (reference sequence). The length of the CDR3 is 13 residues. The CDR3 here is CASSHGTGGEAFF. For the CDR3, the DNA is TGTGCCAGCAGTCACGGGACAGGGGGTGAAGCTTTCTTT.

The chain carries TRBV20-1 and TRBJ1-3, with D hard to call. V shed 3 bases and J shed 6 bases, with 6 bases lying between them. The CDR3 has 11 amino acids. CDR1 DFQATT and CDR2 SNEGSKA come from the germline V gene (reference sequence). CDR3 in amino acids: CSASALNTIYF. The CDR3 DNA is TGCAGTGCTAGTGCACTAAACACCATATATTTT.

The chain joins TRBV9 to TRBJ1-2; 9 nucleotides match TRBD1. This CDR3 region has 16 residues. V trimming: 4 bases; J trimming: 4 bases; junction bases outside the gene matches: 11. Germline CDR1 SGDLS, CDR2 YYNGEE. CDR3 bases: TGTGCCAGCAGCTCCGAGACTGGGACAGGGACCTATGGCTACACCTTC. This encodes CASSSETGTGTYGYTF.

The chain joins TRBV11-1 to TRBJ1-6, with 8 bases lining up with TRBD1. Germline V gives CDR1 SGHAT, CDR2 FQDESV (reference sequence). This CDR3 contains 16 residues. After removal of 0 bases from V and 8 bases from J, the junction contained 6 bases not matched to a gene. The CDR3: CASSLAHSGGDSPLHF. CDR3 in DNA: TGTGCCAGCAGCTTAGCGCACTCAGGGGGCGATTCACCCCTCCACTTT.

The chain links TRBV5-8 to TRBJ2-2, with TRBD2 matching 7 bases. The CDR3 spans 19 residues. V lost 1 base and J lost 2; bases outside the gene matches: 14. Germline lookup yields CDR1 SGHTS and CDR2 YDEGEE. CDR3: CASSLRLAAEIVNTGELFF. CDR3 in DNA: TGTGCCAGCAGCTTGAGGCTAGCGGCTGAAATCGTAAACACCGGGGAGCTGTTTTTT.

V and J are TRBV19 and TRBJ1-1; D perhaps matches TRBD1 (5 bases). Trimming removed 2 bases at V and 7 bases at J, with 17 bases between. Germline V CDR1 and CDR2: LNHDA, SQIVND (reference sequence). The CDR3 has 15 residues. This CDR3 reads CASSISVARAYEAFF. CDR3 coding DNA: TGTGCCAGTAGTATATCGGTCGCCAGGGCTTATGAAGCTTTCTTT.

This rearrangement joins TRBV7-2 to TRBJ2-5; D perhaps matches TRBD2 (7 bases). V was trimmed by 1 base and J by 5 bases, leaving 11 bases between them. Germline CDR1 and CDR2: SGHTA and FQGNSA. The CDR3 is 14 residues long. The DNA of the CDR3 is TGTGCCAGCAGCTTAGGGGGGGGCGGTGAGACCCAGTACTTC. Its translation: CASSLGGGGETQYF.

The chain combines TRBV7-2 with TRBJ1-6, with 8 nucleotides matching TRBD1. Per germline, CDR1 SGHTA and CDR2 FQGNSA. Unmatched junction bases numbered 4, after V lost 2 bases and J lost 7 bases. The CDR3 covers 15 residues. The CDR3 protein is CASSLMGQENSPLHF. CDR3 coding DNA: TGTGCCAGCAGCTTAATGGGACAGGAAAATTCACCCCTCCACTTT. Based on the CDR3 plus reference TRBV7-2 and TRBJ1-6, the full variable domain is GAGVSQSPSNKVTEKGKDVELRCDPISGHTALYWYRQSLGQGLEFLIYFQGNSAPDKSGLPSDRFSAERTGGSVSTLTIQRTQQEDSAVYLCASSLMGQENSPLHFGNGTRLTVT.

V is TRBV6-5 and J is TRBJ2-3; TRBD2 matches 10 bases. The CDR3 is 15 residues long. The V segment lost 2 bases and the J segment 3 bases; nucleotides outside the gene matches: 2. Germline lookup yields CDR1 MNHEY and CDR2 SVGAGI. For the CDR3, the DNA is TGTGCCAGCAGTTACGAGCGGGGGGGGACAGATACGCAGTATTTT. Protein product: CASSYERGGTDTQYF.

This chain connects TRBV27 to TRBJ1-5; possibly TRBD1 for D (5 bases). Germline values: CDR1 MNHEY, CDR2 SMNVEV (reference sequence). V was shortened by 5 bases and J by 6 bases, with 8 bases between the two germline ends. The CDR3 length is 12 residues. This CDR3 is CASSPGFQPQHF. In DNA, the CDR3 is TGTGCCAGCAGTCCAGGGTTTCAGCCCCAGCATTTT.

The chain carries TRBV5-4 and TRBJ1-2, with 7 bases matching TRBD1. Trimming cost V 0 bases and J 0 bases; bases outside gene matches: 2. The CDR3 covers 15 residues. Germline CDR1 and CDR2: SGHNT and YYREEE (reference sequence). CDR3 in amino acids: CASSLGQGANYGYTF. In DNA form, the CDR3 reads TGTGCCAGCAGCTTGGGACAGGGAGCTAACTATGGCTACACCTTC.

The chain joins TRBV27 to TRBJ2-2; 10 positions agree with TRBD2. V lost 8 bases and J lost 3; bases outside the gene matches: 12. CDR1 and CDR2 from the germline V gene are MNHEY and SMNVEV (reference sequence). This CDR3 region has 17 residues. CDR3 DNA sequence: TGTGCCAGCGGAGGAACCGGGACTAGCGTATACACCGGGGAGCTGTTTTTT. It specifies CASGGTGTSVYTGELFF.

The chain employs TRBV7-9 and TRBJ2-7; 7 bases line up with TRBD2. J gave up 5 bases and V 2 bases, and 6 bases lay outside the gene matches. CDR3 length: 14 amino acids. CDR1 and CDR2 from the germline V gene are SEHNR and FQNEAQ (reference sequence). CDR3 coding DNA: TGTGCCAGCAGCTTACGGGCGGGGGTCAACGAGCAGTACTTC. The encoded protein is CASSLRAGVNEQYF.

This clone was observed a single time. The chain combines TRBV4-2 with TRBJ1-3; a weak D match, TRBD1 (6 bases). The V end lost 0 bases, the J end lost 11 bases, and 14 bases lay between the germline ends. CDR3 size: 14 residues. Germline loops: CDR1 LGHNA, CDR2 YNFKEQ. CDR3 protein: CASSQDLRQGSIYF. The CDR3, as DNA: TGTGCCAGCAGCCAAGATTTACGCCAGGGGTCCATATATTTT.

V and J are TRBV5-4 and TRBJ1-2, with 9 nucleotides matching TRBD1. CDR1 and CDR2 (germline): SGHNT, YYREEE (reference sequence). The CDR3 has 15 amino acids. Trimming at V came to 4 bases and at J to 4 bases, leaving 8 bases not matched to a gene. The CDR3, as DNA: TGTGCCAGCAGCGGGAGGACAGGGGCCCCCTATGGCTACACCTTC. Translation: CASSGRTGAPYGYTF.

V and J are TRBV2 and TRBJ2-3; 8 nucleotides align to TRBD1. The V and J ends lost 5 bases and 1 base, in that order; junction bases with no gene match: 5. Germline V CDR1 and CDR2: SNHLY, FYNNEI. The CDR3 covers 15 residues. The CDR3 loop reads CASSRTGGRTDTQYF. In nucleotides, the CDR3 is TGTGCCAGCAGTCGTACAGGGGGGCGCACAGATACGCAGTATTTT. Based on the CDR3 plus reference TRBV2 and TRBJ2-3, the full variable domain is EPEVTQTPSHQVTQMGQEVILRCVPISNHLYFYWYRQILGQKVEFLVSFYNNEISEKSEIFDDQFSVERPDGSNFTLKIRSTKLEDSAMYFCASSRTGGRTDTQYFGPGTRLTVL.

This clone was counted between two and nine times. The chain links TRBV7-2 to TRBJ2-2, with 9 bases matching TRBD2. The CDR3 contains 16 residues. Germline assignment: CDR1 SGHTA and CDR2 FQGNSA. V was clipped by 1 base and J by 6 bases; unmatched bases: 6. The CDR3 DNA sequence: TGTGCCAGCAGCTTAGGGGTGCGGGGGGGCGCCGGGGAGCTGTTTTTT. It encodes CASSLGVRGGAGELFF. The full variable domain, with the rest looked up from reference TRBV7-2 and TRBJ2-2, is GAGVSQSPSNKVTEKGKDVELRCDPISGHTALYWYRQSLGQGLEFLIYFQGNSAPDKSGLPSDRFSAERTGGSVSTLTIQRTQQEDSAVYLCASSLGVRGGAGELFFGEGSRLTVL.

The gene calls are TRBV6-2 or TRBV6-3 and TRBJ1-5; 8 bases fit TRBD1. The CDR3 contains 17 residues. Germline CDR1 MNHEY, CDR2 SVGEGT. Losses at the gene ends were 2 bases for V and 3 bases for J; bases not matched to a gene: 9. The CDR3 region has the DNA TGTGCCAGCAGTTACGCCGGGGACAGGCCATTCAATCAGCCCCAGCATTTT. It yields the protein CASSYAGDRPFNQPQHF.

This chain connects TRBV6-2 or TRBV6-3 to TRBJ1-2; possible D gene TRBD1, 5 bases. The V gene lost 2 bases and the J gene lost 1 base, with 11 bases spanning the gap. The CDR3 totals 15 residues. Germline loops: CDR1 MNHEY, CDR2 SVGEGT. The CDR3 region is CASSYRAGINYGYTF. The DNA of the CDR3 is TGTGCCAGCAGTTACCGGGCAGGGATTAACTATGGCTACACCTTC.

J is TRBJ1-2 and V is TRBV7-2, with 8 bases fitting TRBD1. The germline V gene has CDR1 SGHTA and CDR2 FQGNSA. The CDR3 runs to 15 residues. V lost 1 base and J lost 4; bases outside the gene matches: 5. This CDR3 reads CASSLVAGGRYGYTF. The CDR3 DNA reads as TGTGCCAGCAGCTTAGTTGCAGGGGGCCGCTATGGCTACACCTTC.

The chain carries TRBV7-9 and TRBJ1-3; D may be TRBD1 (5 bases). The CDR3 has 19 amino acids. The V and J ends lost 7 bases and 0 bases respectively, with 25 bases between them. Germline CDR1 reads SEHNR; CDR2 reads FQNEAQ (reference sequence). CDR3 amino acids: CASTKVFLRDGDSGNTIYF. DNA for the CDR3: TGTGCCAGCACCAAAGTTTTCCTTCGGGACGGAGACTCTGGAAACACCATATATTTT.

V is TRBV19 and J is TRBJ1-2, with D possibly being TRBD1 (6 bases). Germline CDR1 is LNHDA and CDR2 is SQIVND (reference sequence). The CDR3 covers 15 residues. The V end was cut by 2 bases, the J end by 8 bases, with 18 bases between. CDR3 DNA sequence: TGTGCCAGTAGTATAACTACCGGGACAAGGACGGGCTACACCTTC. Its protein product is CASSITTGTRTGYTF.

The V call is TRBV2, the J call TRBJ2-3; D might be TRBD2 (6 bases). The CDR3 runs 14 residues. CDR1 and CDR2 from the germline V gene are SNHLY and FYNNEI. Trimming removed 0 bases at V and 8 bases at J, with 12 bases between. The CDR3 sequence is CASSEAGGWGTQYF. The CDR3 region has the DNA TGTGCCAGCAGTGAAGCGGGAGGTTGGGGTACGCAGTATTTT.